The rows below give T cell receptor beta chains drawn from one sample of a study of T cells in Graves' hyperthyroidism and ophthalmopathy. MiXCR was run by TCRdb on the multiplex PCR reads, yielding one entry per CDR3 protein. The sample has around 760,000 distinct CDR3 sequences, approximately 40% seen once; the top ten hold roughly 30%. Source material: blood. The origin of the receptors is a woman in her thirties or forties with Graves' hyperthyroidism. CDR3s include the opening cysteine and the closing phenylalanine or tryptophan. D genes are given only for firm matches. Clone size is given for some rows only: seen once, a few or many times, or a class if the clone is expanded.

TRBJ2-7,NA,TRBV2,TRBD2,TGTGCCAGCAGTTACTTGGCTAGCGGGAGTGGCTACGAGCAGTACTTC,CASSYLASGSGYEQYF
TRBJ2-7,many,TRBV12-3/TRBV12-4,NA,TGTGCCAGCAGAGGGGGGCTGTCCGAGCAGTACTTC,CASRGGLSEQYF
TRBJ1-4,NA,TRBV2,NA,TGTGCCAGCAGTGAGAGAGGGGATGAAAAACTGTTTTTT,CASSERGDEKLFF
TRBJ2-2,many,TRBV10-2,TRBD2,TGCGCCAGCAAGAGTGCTAGCGGGAGGGAAAACACCGGGGAGCTGTTTTTT,CASKSASGRENTGELFF
TRBJ2-7,NA,TRBV24-1,NA,TGTGCCACCAGTGATTCCCCCAGCGCACAAGGGAATGAGCAGTACTTC,CATSDSPSAQGNEQYF
TRBJ1-1,NA,TRBV7-9,NA,TGTGCCAGCAGCTTAGGGGCAGGCGCTGGGGCACGCGAAGCTTTCTTT,CASSLGAGAGAREAFF
TRBJ1-5,few,TRBV7-2,NA,TGTGCCAGCAGCTTGTGGGGAGGGTATCAGCCCCAGCATTTT,CASSLWGGYQPQHF
TRBJ1-1,many,TRBV29-1,NA,TGCAGCGTTGAAACAGGGATGAACACTGAAGCTTTCTTT,CSVETGMNTEAFF
TRBJ2-7,NA,TRBV7-2,TRBD2,TGTGCCAGCAGCCAAGTAGTAGGACTAGCGGGAGCTTCCTACGAGCAGTACTTC,CASSQVVGLAGASYEQYF
TRBJ2-2,NA,TRBV19,NA,TGTGCCAGTAGCGGACACTCCGCGAACACCGGGGAGCTGTTTTTT,CASSGHSANTGELFF
TRBJ1-3,few,TRBV12-3/TRBV12-4,NA,TGTGCCAGCAGTTTGAGGCGGCAGAGCTCTGGAAACACCATATATTTT,CASSLRRQSSGNTIYF
TRBJ1-1,few,TRBV24-1,NA,TGTGCCAGCAGTAATCCCCGACGGTGGATGAACACTGAAGCTTTCTTT,CASSNPRRWMNTEAFF
TRBJ1-1,NA,TRBV5-1,NA,TGTGCCAGCAGCCATGATGGGTGTGGGCGCAAAGGTGAAGCTTTCTTT,CASSHDGCGRKGEAFF
TRBJ1-1,many,TRBV2,TRBD1,TGTGCCAGCAGTGAAGAAGGGACAGTCGAAGCTTTCTTT,CASSEEGTVEAFF
TRBJ1-1,NA,TRBV19,NA,TGTGCCAGTAGTAGCGGGATGACTTTCTTT,CASSSGMTFF
TRBJ2-7,many,TRBV7-2,NA,TGTGCCAGCAGCAGTGACTACCCCTCCTACGAGCAGTACTTC,CASSSDYPSYEQYF
TRBJ2-3,NA,TRBV9,NA,TGTGCCAGCAGCGTAGCTCCAAGGTTCACAGATACGCAGTATTTT,CASSVAPRFTDTQYF
TRBJ2-7,NA,TRBV7-8,TRBD2,TGTGCCAGCAGCTTTGGAACTAGCGCCGAGCAGTACTTC,CASSFGTSAEQYF
TRBJ2-5,NA,TRBV20-1,TRBD2,TGCAGTGCGCCGAGCGGGGGATCCCTCGTTGAGACCCAGTACTTC,CSAPSGGSLVETQYF
TRBJ2-7,few,TRBV12-3/TRBV12-4,NA,TGTGCCAGCAGTTTAGGTACCCGGGACCGGAGCTCCTACGAGCAGTACTTC,CASSLGTRDRSSYEQYF
TRBJ1-1,NA,TRBV19,NA,TGTGCCAGTAGTCTGACAGACGACACTGAAGCTTTCTTT,CASSLTDDTEAFF
TRBJ1-5,many,TRBV7-9,NA,TGTGCCAGCAGCTTAGGAGGTTACGGACAGCCCCAGCATTTT,CASSLGGYGQPQHF
TRBJ1-2,many,TRBV2,NA,TGTGCCAGCAGTGTAAGTCAGTATGGCTACACCTTC,CASSVSQYGYTF